The entry below describes one T cell receptor beta chain. What this receptor recognizes is not known. No base quality values were provided; no much bigger clone lies one nucleotide off. These data are taken from a study of Siglec-9 on CD8 T cells in melanoma (dated by TCRdb to the late 2010s). Concerning the study at large: Siglec-9 expression on CD8+ T cells and the role of Siglec-9 in regulating T cells in the melanoma tumor microenvironment were investigated in the study. Study-wide conclusions, independent of this receptor: Siglec-9 was reported to mark and regulate an effector memory CD8+ T-cell subset that appeared to accumulate within melanoma tumors.

The receptor library was made with the immunoSEQ multiplex PCR assay. As stored in TCRdb, this immuneACCESS dataset retains in-frame rearrangements with V and J assigned. A fraction of the clones does not appear; measured against another copy, unresolved V genes explain less than half of the discrepancy, and the remainder lacks a known reason. This sample comprises around 29,000 clones, 75% to 85% of them detected only once. The ten largest account for 5.5% to 7.5% of the sample. The sequenced material came from Siglec-9- CD8+ T cells sorted from blood. The intended sense of this specimen's cell subset or site label: CD8 T cells lacking Siglec-9. The clonotype originates from a human donor in good health.

The CDR3 protein is CASSLGTGQYYGYTF. The DNA sequence reads TGTGCCAGCAGCTTAGGGACAGGGCAGTACTATGGCTACACCTTC. Rearrangement joined TRBV11-2 to TRBJ1-2; TRBD1 agrees with 8 junctional bases. CDR1 and CDR2 were assigned from the germline V gene as SGHAT and FQNNGV. CDR3 length: 15 amino acids, cysteine to phenylalanine. Only the CDR3 DNA stays, 45 bases, in frame from base 1. The germline V end is reduced by 1 base and the J end by 3 bases; junction bases left unmatched: 4.